Following are 20 T cell receptor beta chains from one sample sequenced in a study of shared clonotypes between healthy human individuals (TCRdb year 2020). The method was the immunoSEQ multiplex PCR assay. The table comes from immuneACCESS by way of TCRdb, which keeps in-frame sequences with V and J called. Part of the clones is missing from these tables; in studies checked, under half for an unresolved V gene and the rest for unknown reasons. Here the sample has 2 million to 3 million clones; 93% occur a single time. Roughly 0.39% of the sample comes from the top ten. The sample taken for sequencing was naive CD4+ T cells from PBMCs. Sample cell subset or site, as interpreted from the label and publication: CD45RA+ positively selected. Every receptor here comes from a man between 18 and 29 years old in good health. Some clones in this sample may be carry-over from other donors' samples.

V and J are TRBV5-1 and TRBJ1-2; a possible D gene is TRBD1 (6 bases). Germline V gives CDR1 SGHRS, CDR2 YFSETQ. V gave up 3 bases and J gave up 0 bases, with 12 bases separating them. The CDR3 sequence is 15 residues long. CDR3 loop: CASSSGQTTNYGYTF. In nucleotides, the CDR3 is TGCGCCAGCAGCTCTGGACAGACAACTAACTATGGCTACACCTTC.

V and J are TRBV5-1 and TRBJ2-1; 9 bases match TRBD1. Trimming removed 2 bases from V and 3 bases from J; junction bases left unmatched: 3. This CDR3 region has 15 residues. The germline V gene has CDR1 SGHRS and CDR2 YFSETQ. CDR3 sequence reads: CASSFAGQGYNEQFF. The CDR3 DNA reads TGCGCCAGCAGCTTCGCGGGACAGGGCTACAATGAGCAGTTCTTC.

Notes on this clone: Other DNA sequences in this sample translate to the same CDR3. The chain carries TRBV28 and TRBJ2-1, with unresolved D. The CDR3 is 12 residues long. Germline loops: CDR1 MDHEN, CDR2 SYDVKM. V dropped 2 bases and J dropped 3 bases, with 2 bases sitting between them. CDR3 protein: CASSLNYNEQFF. CDR3 in DNA: TGTGCCAGCAGTTTAAACTACAATGAGCAGTTCTTC.

The genes are TRBV6-5 and TRBJ2-1; 10 nucleotides line up with TRBD2. There are 16 residues in the CDR3. The germline gives CDR1 MNHEY, CDR2 SVGAGI. With V trimmed by 4 bases and J by 7 bases, 10 bases remained unmatched. The CDR3: CASSFTSASGSNEQFF. The CDR3 region has the DNA TGTGCCAGCAGTTTTACGTCGGCTAGCGGGAGTAATGAGCAGTTCTTC.

V gene TRBV18 combines with J gene TRBJ2-7; TRBD1 aligns across 7 bases. The CDR3 runs to 13 residues. V was pared by 6 bases and J by 6 bases, with 8 bases of the junction left unmatched. From germline, CDR1 is KGHSH and CDR2 LQKENI. The CDR3 protein is CASSQGQSGEQYF. In nucleotides, the CDR3 is TGTGCCAGCTCGCAGGGACAGAGTGGCGAGCAGTACTTC.

The J gene is TRBJ2-7, the V gene TRBV11-2, with D possibly matching TRBD2 (5 bases). From germline, CDR1 is SGHAT and CDR2 FQNNGV. V lost 2 bases and J lost 1, with 18 bases in between. The CDR3 spans 17 residues. CDR3 in amino acids: CASSLLWLSSGSYEQYF. CDR3 DNA: TGTGCCAGCAGCTTACTGTGGTTGTCCAGCGGATCCTACGAGCAGTACTTC.

The chain carries TRBV30 and TRBJ1-1; D is uncertain. CDR3 length: 10 residues. In germline, CDR1 is GTSNPN, CDR2 SVGIG (reference sequence). Between the trimmed V and J ends, which lost 3 bases and 3 bases, there was a span of 2 bases. CDR3 nucleotide sequence: TGTGCCTGGAGCTACACTGAAGCTTTCTTT. Translation gives CAWSYTEAFF. Full variable domain (missing parts from reference TRBV30 and TRBJ1-1): SQTIHQWPATLVQPVGSPLSLECTVEGTSNPNLYWYRQAAGRGLQLLFYSVGIGQISSEVPQNLSASRPQDRQFILSSKKLLLSDSGFYLCAWSYTEAFFGQGTRLTVV.

The rearrangement joins TRBV18 to TRBJ2-7; 11 bases line up with TRBD1. V lost 6 bases to trimming and J lost 6 bases; unmatched junction nucleotides: 4. The CDR3 is 13 amino acids. Germline CDR1 and CDR2: KGHSH and LQKENI. The CDR3 spells CASSADRGLEQYF. The CDR3 DNA follows: TGTGCCAGCTCGGCGGACAGGGGGCTCGAGCAGTACTTC.

Only a few counts were recorded for this clone. This sequence joins TRBV30 and TRBJ1-1; D not resolved. Germline values: CDR1 GTSNPN, CDR2 SVGIG (reference sequence). The CDR3 spans 13 residues. The V and J ends lost 2 bases and 5 bases respectively, with 12 bases between them. The CDR3 loop reads CAWSLGPRTEAFF. The CDR3 bases are TGTGCCTGGAGTCTAGGGCCGAGGACTGAAGCTTTCTTT.

This clone was seen a handful of times. The chain combines TRBV9 with TRBJ1-2; D uncertain. Per germline, CDR1 SGDLS and CDR2 YYNGEE. This CDR3 has 15 residues. Trimming shortened V by 0 bases and J by 8 bases, and 17 bases separated the two germline ends. CDR3 nucleotide sequence: TGTGCCAGCAGCGTAGGAATAGGAGCCAAGGAGGGCTACACCTTC. Its translation: CASSVGIGAKEGYTF. Full variable domain (missing parts from reference TRBV9 and TRBJ1-2): DSGVTQTPKHLITATGQRVTLRCSPRSGDLSVYWYQQSLDQGLQFLIQYYNGEERAKGNILERFSAQQFPDLHSELNLSSLELGDSALYFCASSVGIGAKEGYTFGSGTRLTVV.

This chain links TRBV6-1 with TRBJ2-1, with 8 bases lining up with TRBD2. The V segment lost 2 bases and the J segment 12 bases; nucleotides outside the gene matches: 12. Germline V gene data show CDR1 as MNHNS and CDR2 as SASEGT. This CDR3 comprises 15 residues. The CDR3 DNA follows: TGTGCCAGCAGTGAATTGGAGGGACTAGTTAAATGGCAGTTCTTC. As protein: CASSELEGLVKWQFF.

This rearrangement joins TRBV30 to TRBJ2-7; no reliable D call. CDR1 is GTSNPN and CDR2 is SVGIG in the germline V gene (reference sequence). The CDR3 loop spans 13 amino acids. Trimming removed 0 bases at V and 1 base at J, with 7 bases between. The DNA for the CDR3 is TGTGCCTGGAGTGTACTTAGGTCCTACGAGCAGTACTTC. Translating it yields CAWSVLRSYEQYF.

The chain carries TRBV2 and TRBJ2-7; the D gene is possibly TRBD2 (5 bases). CDR3 length equals 11 residues. Trimming shortened V by 7 bases and J by 4 bases, and 8 bases separated the two germline ends. Germline V lookup: CDR1 SNHLY, CDR2 FYNNEI. The chain's CDR3 is CASMLAYEQYF. The DNA for the CDR3 is TGTGCCAGCATGCTAGCTTACGAGCAGTACTTC.

This clone was picked up one time. The chain carries TRBV27 and TRBJ2-7, with 8 bases that match TRBD1. V was clipped by 0 bases and J by 1 base; unmatched bases: 8. Germline V gene data show CDR1 as MNHEY and CDR2 as SMNVEV (reference sequence). The length of the CDR3 is 17 residues. The CDR3 loop reads CASSLSMGRGLSYEQYF. CDR3 nucleotide sequence: TGTGCCAGCAGTTTATCGATGGGCAGGGGGCTATCCTACGAGCAGTACTTC.

The CDR3 here is CASSRWNSNIQYF. The CDR3 bases are TGTGCCAGCAGTAGGTGGAACTCAAACATTCAGTACTTC. The V and J genes are TRBV14 and TRBJ2-4; D remains unclear. V was trimmed by 6 bases and J by 6 bases, leaving 12 bases between them. There are 13 residues in the CDR3. Germline V gene sequence: CDR1 SGHDN, CDR2 FVKESK.

The chain has TRBV7-2 and TRBJ2-4; 11 bases agree with TRBD2. The length of the CDR3 is 18 residues. CDR1 is SGHTA, CDR2 FQGNSA, per germline. With 3 bases clipped from V and 1 base from J, the junction kept 8 bases outside the gene matches. The CDR3 sequence is CASSFRLAGGIAKNIQYF. The CDR3 bases are TGTGCCAGCAGCTTTAGGCTAGCGGGAGGTATTGCCAAAAACATTCAGTACTTC.

The rearrangement links TRBV5-1 to TRBJ2-1; D is uncertain. Germline CDR1 SGHRS, CDR2 YFSETQ. The CDR3 spans 14 residues. The ends were cut back, 2 bases at V and 9 bases at J, with 15 bases in the middle. The CDR3 DNA follows: TGCGCCAGCAGCTTTTTTCCTAGTGAGGCTGAGCAGTTCTTC. It codes for CASSFFPSEAEQFF.

This chain links TRBV6-5 with TRBJ2-7; 10 bases line up with TRBD1. Trimming cost V 5 bases and J 2 bases; bases outside gene matches: 3. Germline assignment: CDR1 MNHEY and CDR2 SVGAGI. CDR3 length equals 14 residues. The CDR3 protein is CASSEDRGPYEQYF. CDR3 sequence (DNA): TGTGCCAGCAGTGAAGACAGGGGGCCCTACGAGCAGTACTTC.

The chain recombines TRBV5-1 with TRBJ1-1; no reliable D call. This CDR3 has 15 amino acids. V lost 7 bases and J lost 0, with 16 bases in between. CDR1 SGHRS and CDR2 YFSETQ come from the germline V gene. The CDR3 reads CASRLGGYMNTEAFF. The CDR3 DNA reads TGCGCCAGCCGCCTGGGCGGCTACATGAACACTGAAGCTTTCTTT.

The chain uses TRBV29-1 and TRBJ1-1; D not resolved. The CDR3 totals 14 residues. The V end was cut by 3 bases, the J end by 11 bases, with 22 bases between. CDR1 and CDR2 from the germline V gene are SQVTM and ANQGSEA. The CDR3 spells CSVDRVLTHDEAFF. Written as DNA, the CDR3 is TGCAGCGTTGATCGGGTACTAACCCATGATGAGGCTTTCTTT.